This is a list of T cell receptor beta chains from one sample in a study of T cell responses to AZD1222 COVID-19 vaccine. This table comes from immunoSEQ multiplex PCR, and its TCRdb copy is limited to in-frame clones, with some not included. The repertoire holds about 150,000 clones, with approximately 92% as singletons. The sample was peripheral blood, taken on day 0 of AZD1222 vaccination. These receptors were collected from an adult in good health. CDR3s include the opening cysteine and the closing phenylalanine or tryptophan. The D gene is left open where the match is weak. Some rows mark clone size as missing; the rest say once, few, many or name a class of expanded clone.

NA | TRBJ1-5 | NA | TRBV12-2 | TGTGCAAGTCGCTTAGGAAAAGGACTTATCAATCAGCCCCAGCATTTT | CASRLGKGLINQPQHF
NA | TRBJ1-5 | once | TRBV4-1 | TGCGCCAGCAGCCAAGATTCGTTCAGGGGCCTCCAGCCCCAGCATTTT | CASSQDSFRGLQPQHF
TRBD1 | TRBJ2-3 | NA | TRBV27 | TGTGCCAGCAGTTCCCTGGGACAGTCCACCACAGATACGCAGTATTTT | CASSSLGQSTTDTQYF
NA | TRBJ2-5 | NA | TRBV11-1 | TGTGCCAGCAGCCTTCTAGGTACAGGGAGACAAGAGACCCAGTACTTC | CASSLLGTGRQETQYF
NA | TRBJ2-7 | NA | TRBV24-1 | TGTGCCACCAGTGATTCAGTCTACGAGCAGTACTTC | CATSDSVYEQYF
NA | TRBJ1-5 | NA | TRBV6-5 | TGTGCCAGCAGTTACTCAGGGAATAGCAATCAGCCCCAGCATTTT | CASSYSGNSNQPQHF
NA | TRBJ2-3 | NA | TRBV27 | TGTGCCAGCAGTTTATCCGTGGTCTCGCGCACAGATACGCAGTATTTT | CASSLSVVSRTDTQYF
TRBD1 | TRBJ1-3 | NA | TRBV9 | TGTGCCAGCAGCGGCGCAGGGGGCACTGGAAACACCATATATTTT | CASSGAGGTGNTIYF
NA | TRBJ1-2 | NA | TRBV7-9 | TGTGCCAGCAGCTCGGACCTTGGACAGTATGGTGGCTACACCTTC | CASSSDLGQYGGYTF
NA | TRBJ2-5 | NA | TRBV19 | TGTGCCAGTACCCAGCATCAGCAAGAGACCCAGTACTTC | CASTQHQQETQYF
NA | TRBJ1-1 | NA | TRBV11-3 | TGTGCCAGCAGCTACGCGGGTTTCACTGAAGCTTTCTTT | CASSYAGFTEAFF
TRBD1 | TRBJ1-3 | NA | TRBV7-2 | TGTGCCAGCAGCCCATGGACAGGGGTCGGAAACACCATATATTTT | CASSPWTGVGNTIYF
NA | TRBJ2-3 | NA | TRBV7-9 | TGTGCCAGCCGCCGCACGGCCCTCGATACGCAGTATTTT | CASRRTALDTQYF
TRBD1 | TRBJ2-2 | NA | TRBV9 | TGTGCCAGCAGCGTAGAAGGGACAGCCTATAACACCGGGGAGCTGTTTTTT | CASSVEGTAYNTGELFF